This T cell receptor beta chain appears in the sequencing data of a study of blood T cell repertoires in COVID-19 (dated by TCRdb to the early 2020s). For the study in its entirety: Samples covering the acute and convalescent phases of COVID-19 were provided by collaborators in the United States, Italy and Spain. The material from the prospective study consisted of cDNA or gDNA derived from T cells, B-cell-depleted T cells, or PBMCs. The dataset comprised deeply sampled blood TCRbeta repertoires from subjects exposed to, actively infected with, or recovered from COVID-19. The repertoires were released in a freely available public database intended as a resource for research on the immune response to SARS-CoV-2. The samples were drawn from two sources: the first 160 participants of the ongoing ImmuneRACE study, and 1,254 subjects contributed by 6 global collaborators. The sample metadata nearly always contained a de-identified subject ID, COVID-19 status, age in years and sex. Where HLA class I and class II types were available, the types were taken from metadata supplied by the sample provider, not from assay-based typing.

The investigation overall reported the following: The quantity of clinical and demographic metadata differed by source and by participant and was supplied without curation.

One collaborating source in Seattle enrolled patients while the patients were actively infected and followed the patients over time throughout the course of disease. Each collaborating institution followed its own protocols to collect whole blood in K2EDTA tubes. For TCRbeta analysis, collaborators shipped samples in one of three forms: frozen whole blood, isolated PBMCs, or DNA extracted from either of those sample types. This clone has a handful of counts. Its antigen remains undetermined. Base qualities are not at hand, and no much larger clone is one base apart. Other DNA sequences in the sample encode the same CDR3. From cysteine to phenylalanine, the CDR3 is 15 amino acids long. This entry keeps only the CDR3 DNA: 45 bases, framed from base 1. The germline V gene encodes CDR1 MGHRA and CDR2 YSYEKL. V is cut by 1 base and J by 2 bases, and the space between the germline ends is 9 bases. The immunoSEQ Assay, a bias-controlled multiplex PCR, was used to amplify TCRbeta CDR3 regions from genomic DNA. Turning to the authors' computational methods: Nucleated cell counts per sample were estimated from amplification of reference gene primers within the assay. To quantify the absolute abundance of each unique TCRbeta CDR3 rearrangement, sequence reads were collapsed and filtered. For each sample, productive Simpson clonality was calculated as the square root of Simpson's diversity index over productive rearrangements. The immuneACCESS repertoire file appears here via TCRdb, limited to in-frame rearrangements. These files lack a portion of the clones; in checked studies, under half of the deficit traces to unresolved V genes, and the cause of the others is not known. Clone size and V and J calls were adopted from that table, with D and trimming inferred from the DNA. The sample has 300,000 to 450,000 clones on record, more than 75% of them singletons. The biggest ten clones account for under 11% of the sample.

The rearranged chain carries TRBV4-1 and TRBJ1-5, with TRBD1 perhaps the D gene, on 5 matching bases. This clonotype was sampled from a woman younger than 45 with COVID-19, enrolled during active disease. Input material: peripheral blood. At the DNA level, the sequence is TGCGCCAGCAGCCAAGTAGGAGGGGGCAATCAGCCCCAGCATTTT. It encodes CASSQVGGGNQPQHF.